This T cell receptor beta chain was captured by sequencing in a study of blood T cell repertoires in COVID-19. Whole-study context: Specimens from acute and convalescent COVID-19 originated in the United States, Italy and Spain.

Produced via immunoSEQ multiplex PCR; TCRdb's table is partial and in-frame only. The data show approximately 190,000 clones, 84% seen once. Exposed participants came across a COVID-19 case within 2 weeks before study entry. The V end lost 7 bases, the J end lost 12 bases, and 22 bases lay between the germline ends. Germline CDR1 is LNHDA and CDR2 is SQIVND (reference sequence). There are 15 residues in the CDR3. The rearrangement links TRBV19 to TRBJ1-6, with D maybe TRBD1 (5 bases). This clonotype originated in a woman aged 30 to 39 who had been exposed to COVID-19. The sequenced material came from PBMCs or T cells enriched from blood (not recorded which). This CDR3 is CASTPSQGGVGPLHF. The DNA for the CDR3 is TGTGCCAGTACCCCAAGCCAGGGTGGGGTGGGACCCCTCCACTTT.